The 24 T cell receptor beta chains below were found in one sample sequenced in a study of T cells after yellow fever vaccination. MiXCR, applied by TCRdb to the 5' RACE reads, yields one record per CDR3 protein. There are approximately 550,000 distinct CDR3 sequences in the sample; 15% to 20% occur only once, and roughly an eighth lies in the top ten. The sample was PBMCs, taken 15 days after the yellow fever booster vaccination. The source of these receptors is a man aged 25-45 years who received the YFV17D yellow fever vaccine.

A few counts support this clonotype. The chain carries TRBV7-3 and TRBJ1-1; tentative D call: TRBD1 (6 bases). Trimming took 5 bases from V and 4 from J, leaving 14 bases between them. Germline-derived CDR1 and CDR2 are SGHTA and FQGTGA. The CDR3 is 14 amino acids. DNA of the CDR3: TGTGCCAGCAGCCCTCTAGGGGGGCGCACTGAAGCTTTCTTT. Amino acids: CASSPLGGRTEAFF.

The V and J genes are TRBV20-1 and TRBJ2-2, with 11 bases lining up with TRBD2. The junction had 6 bases not matched to a gene; V was cut back by 8 bases and J by 4 bases. CDR1 and CDR2 from the germline V gene are DFQATT and SNEGSKA (reference sequence). This CDR3 is 14 amino acids long. CDR3 DNA sequence: TGCAGTTCAACTAGCGGGAGCTCCACCGGGGAGCTGTTTTTT. This gives the protein CSSTSGSSTGELFF.

This chain connects TRBV6-1 to TRBJ2-2; possible D gene TRBD2, 6 bases. CDR1 and CDR2 (germline): MNHNS, SASEGT. V was clipped by 6 bases and J by 2 bases, with 10 bases between them. The CDR3 totals 14 residues. DNA of the CDR3: TGTGCCAGCAGGGACTACGAAAACACCGGGGAGCTGTTTTTT. Translated: CASRDYENTGELFF.

The chain combines TRBV12-3 or TRBV12-4 with TRBJ1-6; TRBD1 matches at 7 bases. V dropped 5 bases and J dropped 5; count of bases not matched to a gene: 3. CDR3 length equals 14 residues. CDR3: CASSLTGNNSPLHF. Here the CDR3 DNA reads TGTGCCAGCAGTCTGACAGGGAATAATTCACCCCTCCACTTT.

V gene TRBV19 combines with J gene TRBJ2-5; D might be TRBD1 or TRBD2, each matching 5 bases. V shed 5 bases and J shed 4 bases, with 14 bases lying between them. Germline CDR1 is LNHDA and CDR2 is SQIVND (reference sequence). The CDR3 consists of 14 residues. CDR3 DNA: TGTGCCAGTAGTTCGGGACGTACCTCAGAGACCCAGTACTTC. Its protein is CASSSGRTSETQYF.

CDR3: CASSPGGRTSGYEQYF. CDR3 DNA: TGTGCCAGCAGTCCCGGAGGACGGACTAGCGGGTACGAGCAGTACTTC. This rearrangement joins TRBV28 to TRBJ2-7, with TRBD2 matching 11 bases. CDR3 length equals 16 residues. Germline CDR1 MDHEN, CDR2 SYDVKM. The ends lost 5 bases at V and 4 bases at J; junction bases unmatched: 10.

The chain carries TRBV11-2 and TRBJ2-7; D ambiguous. Germline CDR1 is SGHAT and CDR2 is FQNNGV. V shed 1 base and J shed 2 bases, with 12 bases lying between them. The CDR3 spans 15 residues. CDR3 DNA sequence: TGTGCCAGCAGCTTAGTAGCCGGCAAGACCTACGAGCAGTACTTC. Translated, it gives CASSLVAGKTYEQYF.

The chain's CDR3 is CASSSPGEQYF. As DNA, the CDR3 is TGTGCCAGCAGTTCCCCGGGGGAGCAGTACTTC. This sequence joins TRBV6-2 or TRBV6-3 and TRBJ2-7, with D maybe TRBD2 (5 bases). V lost 4 bases and J lost 7, with 8 bases in between. The CDR3 contains 11 residues. In germline, CDR1 is MNHEY, CDR2 SVGEGT.

This chain links TRBV4-3 with TRBJ2-1; 12 nucleotides align to TRBD2. The CDR3 spans 16 residues. Trimming took 2 bases from V and 7 from J; bases not matched to a gene: 6. The germline CDR1 and CDR2 sequences are LGHNA and YSLEER. The CDR3 region has the DNA TGCGCCAGCAGCCAACAGACTAGCGGGAGAAGGAATGAGCAGTTCTTC. It specifies CASSQQTSGRRNEQFF.

This clonotype turned up a few times. The rearrangement uses TRBV12-1 and TRBJ2-1; no DNA check was done on the table's D call, TRBD2. TRBV12-1 is described as a pseudogene. This CDR3 region has 20 residues. The CDR3 nucleotides are TGTGCCAGCAGCCCCGAGGGGACTAGCGGGTTATCCAAGGTCTACAATGAGCAGTTCTTC. Amino acids: CASSPEGTSGLSKVYNEQFF.

This clonotype appeared a few times. The chain employs TRBV12-3 or TRBV12-4 and TRBJ2-5, with D possibly matching TRBD1 (7 bases). This CDR3 is 13 amino acids long. V lost 4 bases, J lost 7 bases, and 13 bases lay in between. DNA for the CDR3: TGTGCCAGCAGTTCTGGAGGGGGCCGGACCCAGTACTTC. Protein: CASSSGGGRTQYF.

This clonotype was recorded a few times. J is TRBJ2-1 and V is TRBV7-2; TRBD1 might be the D (6 bases). The CDR3 has 15 amino acids. Germline CDR1 and CDR2: SGHTA and FQGNSA. V lost 2 bases and J 2 bases, leaving 10 bases between the germline ends. The chain's CDR3 is CASSLIGDTYNEQFF. The CDR3 region has the DNA TGTGCCAGCAGCTTAATAGGGGACACCTACAATGAGCAGTTCTTC.

The chain has TRBV10-3 and TRBJ2-1, with 13 bases fitting TRBD2. With V trimmed by 6 bases and J by 7 bases, 6 bases remained unmatched. The CDR3 extends over 15 amino acids. CDR1 is ENHRY, CDR2 SYGVKD, per germline. CDR3 nucleotide sequence: TGTGCCATCAGAGTCAGACTAGCGGGGGGAAATGAGCAGTTCTTC. This sequence encodes CAIRVRLAGGNEQFF.

This clonotype was recorded a few times. The CDR3 sequence: CASKERGYSYEQYF. CDR3 DNA: TGTGCCAGCAAAGAGCGGGGTTACTCCTACGAGCAGTACTTC. The gene calls are TRBV6-1 and TRBJ2-7; 7 bases align to TRBD2. Germline assignment: CDR1 MNHNS and CDR2 SASEGT. The CDR3 covers 14 residues. V was clipped by 7 bases and J by 0 bases; unmatched bases: 6.

In this sample, this clonotype turned up a few times. The chain has TRBV9 and TRBJ2-1; 16 bases agree with TRBD2. With V trimmed by 4 bases and J by 0 bases, 7 bases remained unmatched. The CDR3 loop spans 19 amino acids. Per germline, CDR1 SGDLS and CDR2 YYNGEE. The CDR3 DNA follows: TGTGCCAGCAGCTCCCCCGGGACTAGCGGGAGGGTCTCCTACAATGAGCAGTTCTTC. This translates into CASSSPGTSGRVSYNEQFF.

The rearrangement joins TRBV20-1 to TRBJ2-1, with 14 bases lining up with TRBD2. Germline CDR1 DFQATT, CDR2 SNEGSKA (reference sequence). This CDR3 comprises 15 residues. After removal of 6 bases from V and 7 bases from J, the junction contained 8 bases not matched to a gene. CDR3 bases: TGCAGTGCCACGAAAGGGACTAGCGGGAGAAATGAGCAGTTCTTC. Translating gives CSATKGTSGRNEQFF.

This clonotype was seen more than once but under ten times. This CDR3 is CASSLAPFIAPQYF. The CDR3, as DNA: TGTGCCAGCAGCTTAGCCCCATTTATCGCCCCTCAGTACTTC. This chain links TRBV7-2 with TRBJ2-7, with D unresolved. In germline, CDR1 is SGHTA, CDR2 FQGNSA. The CDR3 runs 14 residues. The germline V and J ends were trimmed by 0 bases and 10 bases, with 16 bases remaining between them.

The chain joins TRBV12-3 or TRBV12-4 to TRBJ2-2; D is perhaps TRBD1 (7 bases). CDR3 length: 14 residues. Trimming left V 6 bases short and J 8 bases short, with 16 bases between. The CDR3 loop reads CASSQGGGPGELFF. DNA for the CDR3: TGTGCCAGCAGCCAGGGGGGAGGACCTGGGGAGCTGTTTTTT.

This chain uses TRBV11-2 with TRBJ2-3; weak D call: TRBD2 (6 bases). V dropped 6 bases and J dropped 5 bases, with 18 bases sitting between them. There are 15 residues in the CDR3. CDR1 is SGHAT and CDR2 is FQNNGV in the germline V gene. For the CDR3, the DNA is TGTGCCAGCAGTTCCGGGACTCAGACAATAGATACGCAGTATTTT. Its protein product is CASSSGTQTIDTQYF. Complete variable domain (other parts from reference TRBV11-2 and TRBJ2-3): EAGVAQSPRYKIIEKRQSVAFWCNPISGHATLYWYQQILGQGPKLLIQFQNNGVVDDSQLPKDRFSAERLKGVDSTLKIQPAKLEDSAVYLCASSSGTQTIDTQYFGPGTRLTVL.

The rearrangement links TRBV20-1 to TRBJ2-2, with D perhaps TRBD1 or TRBD2 (5 bases each). V lost 3 bases to trimming and J lost 6 bases, with 20 bases between them. This CDR3 is built from 16 residues. Germline values: CDR1 DFQATT, CDR2 SNEGSKA (reference sequence). The CDR3 sequence is CSASPGRGVIAGELFF. CDR3 coding DNA: TGCAGTGCTAGCCCGGGACGAGGGGTTATCGCCGGGGAGCTGTTTTTT.

This chain joins TRBV29-1 and TRBJ2-3; D may be TRBD2 (5 bases). Germline V gene lookup returns CDR1 SQVTM and CDR2 ANQGSEA. The length of the CDR3 is 13 residues. V lost 8 bases to trimming and J lost 5 bases, with 17 bases between them. The CDR3 DNA is TGCAGCATCCGCAGGACTTACAGAGATACGCAGTATTTT. The encoded protein is CSIRRTYRDTQYF.

This clonotype occurred a few times. The chain links TRBV15 to TRBJ2-3, with D perhaps TRBD2 (5 bases). The CDR3 runs 16 residues. With 5 bases removed from V and 2 bases from J, the gap between germline ends came to 17 bases. Germline V CDR1 and CDR2: LNHNV, YYDKDF (reference sequence). CDR3 protein: CATSPRVAENTDTQYF. The CDR3 nucleotides read TGTGCCACCAGCCCGCGGGTGGCTGAGAACACAGATACGCAGTATTTT.

The table lists this clonotype with a few counts. The CDR3 DNA sequence: TGCAGTGCTACGGGACTCCAACTCAACACAGATACGCAGTATTTT. Translating it yields CSATGLQLNTDTQYF. The chain has TRBV20-1 and TRBJ2-3; a weak D match, TRBD2 (6 bases). V shed 4 bases and J shed 2 bases, with 16 bases lying between them. Germline CDR1 DFQATT, CDR2 SNEGSKA (reference sequence). The CDR3 spans 15 residues.

The chain links TRBV5-1 to TRBJ2-3; maybe TRBD2 (5 bases). V was shortened by 4 bases and J by 7 bases, with 19 bases between the two germline ends. The germline gives CDR1 SGHRS, CDR2 YFSETQ. The length of the CDR3 is 15 residues. The CDR3 sequence is CASSKTLGLGNTQYF. The CDR3 region has the DNA TGCGCCAGCAGCAAAACGCTGGGTCTCGGGAATACGCAGTATTTT.